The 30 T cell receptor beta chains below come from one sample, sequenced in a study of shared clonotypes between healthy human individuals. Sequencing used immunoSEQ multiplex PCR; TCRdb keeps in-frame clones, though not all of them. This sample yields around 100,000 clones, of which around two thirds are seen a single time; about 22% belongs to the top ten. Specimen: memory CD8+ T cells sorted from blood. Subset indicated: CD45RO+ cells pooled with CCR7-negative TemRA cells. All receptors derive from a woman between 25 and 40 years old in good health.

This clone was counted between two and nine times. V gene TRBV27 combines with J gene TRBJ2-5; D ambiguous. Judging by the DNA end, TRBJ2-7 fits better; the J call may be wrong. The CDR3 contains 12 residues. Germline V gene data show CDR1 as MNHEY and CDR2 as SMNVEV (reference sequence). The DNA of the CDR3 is TGTGCCAGCAGGGCCGGACCGATCGAGCAGTACTTC. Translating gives CASRAGPIEQYF.

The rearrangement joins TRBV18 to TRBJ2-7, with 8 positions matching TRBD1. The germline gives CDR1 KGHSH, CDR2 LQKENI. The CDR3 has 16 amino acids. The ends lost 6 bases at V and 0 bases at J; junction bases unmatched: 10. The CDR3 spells CASSSYRTGSSYEQYF. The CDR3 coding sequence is TGTGCCAGCTCCAGCTACCGGACAGGGAGCTCCTACGAGCAGTACTTC.

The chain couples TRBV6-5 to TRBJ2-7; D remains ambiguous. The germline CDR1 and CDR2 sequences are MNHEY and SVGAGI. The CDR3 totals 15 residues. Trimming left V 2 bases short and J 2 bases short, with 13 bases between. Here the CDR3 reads CASSYGPVGTYEQYF. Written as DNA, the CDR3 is TGTGCCAGCAGTTACGGGCCTGTCGGCACCTACGAGCAGTACTTC.

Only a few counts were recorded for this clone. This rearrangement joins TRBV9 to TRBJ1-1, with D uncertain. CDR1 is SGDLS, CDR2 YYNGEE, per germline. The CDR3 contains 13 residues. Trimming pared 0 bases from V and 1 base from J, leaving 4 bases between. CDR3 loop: CASSVEENTEAFF. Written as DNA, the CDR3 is TGTGCCAGCAGCGTAGAAGAGAACACTGAAGCTTTCTTT.

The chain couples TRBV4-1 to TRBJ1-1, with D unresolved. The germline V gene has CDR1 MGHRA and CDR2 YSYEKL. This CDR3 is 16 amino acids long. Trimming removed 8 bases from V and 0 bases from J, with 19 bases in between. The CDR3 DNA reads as TGCGCCAGCCGGACCGTCCCTTTAGCAATGAACACTGAAGCTTTCTTT. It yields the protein CASRTVPLAMNTEAFF.

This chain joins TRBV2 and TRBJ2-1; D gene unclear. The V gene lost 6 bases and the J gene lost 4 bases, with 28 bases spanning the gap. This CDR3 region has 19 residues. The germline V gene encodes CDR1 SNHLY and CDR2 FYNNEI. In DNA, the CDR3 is TGTGCCAGCAGCCGCCCGGCTATTTTGGCGGAGCTACAATACAATGAGCAGTTCTTC. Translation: CASSRPAILAELQYNEQFF.

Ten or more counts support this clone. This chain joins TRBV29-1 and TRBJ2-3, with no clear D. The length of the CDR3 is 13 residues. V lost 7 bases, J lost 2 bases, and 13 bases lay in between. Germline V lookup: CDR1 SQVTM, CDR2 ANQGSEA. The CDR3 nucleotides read TGCAGCGCTCACAGAGAGAACACAGATACGCAGTATTTT. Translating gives CSAHRENTDTQYF.

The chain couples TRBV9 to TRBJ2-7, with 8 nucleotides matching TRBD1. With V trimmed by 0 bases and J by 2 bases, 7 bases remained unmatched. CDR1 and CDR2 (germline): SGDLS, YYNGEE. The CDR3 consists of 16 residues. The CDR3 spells CASSVGPGQVAYEQYF. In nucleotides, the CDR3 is TGTGCCAGCAGCGTAGGACCGGGACAGGTAGCCTACGAGCAGTACTTC. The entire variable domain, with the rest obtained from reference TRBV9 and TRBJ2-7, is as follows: DSGVTQTPKHLITATGQRVTLRCSPRSGDLSVYWYQQSLDQGLQFLIQYYNGEERAKGNILERFSAQQFPDLHSELNLSSLELGDSALYFCASSVGPGQVAYEQYFGPGTRLTVT.

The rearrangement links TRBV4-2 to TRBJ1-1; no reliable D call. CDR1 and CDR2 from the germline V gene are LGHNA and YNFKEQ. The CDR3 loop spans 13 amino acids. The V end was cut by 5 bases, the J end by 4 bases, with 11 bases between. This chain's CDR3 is CASSGTLGTEAFF. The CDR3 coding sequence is TGTGCCAGCAGCGGAACGTTAGGCACTGAAGCTTTCTTT.

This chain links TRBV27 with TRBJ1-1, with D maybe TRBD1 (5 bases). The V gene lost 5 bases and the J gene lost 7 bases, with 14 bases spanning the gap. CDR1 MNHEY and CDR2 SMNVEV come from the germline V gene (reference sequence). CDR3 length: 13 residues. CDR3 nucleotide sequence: TGTGCCAGCAGTCTCCTAGGGGTTGGTGAAGCTTTCTTT. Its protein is CASSLLGVGEAFF.

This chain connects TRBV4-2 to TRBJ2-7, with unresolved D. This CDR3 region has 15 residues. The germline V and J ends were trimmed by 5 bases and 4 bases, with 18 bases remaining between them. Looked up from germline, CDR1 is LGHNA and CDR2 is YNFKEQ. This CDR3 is CASSSQRLMLYEQYF. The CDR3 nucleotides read TGTGCCAGCAGCTCGCAAAGATTAATGCTATACGAGCAGTACTTC.

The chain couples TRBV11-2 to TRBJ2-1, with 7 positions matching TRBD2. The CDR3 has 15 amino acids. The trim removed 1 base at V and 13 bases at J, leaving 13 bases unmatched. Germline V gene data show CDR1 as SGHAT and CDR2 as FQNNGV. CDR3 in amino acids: CASSLGSWVAGVQFF. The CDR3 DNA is TGTGCCAGCAGCTTAGGGAGTTGGGTGGCGGGAGTTCAGTTCTTC.

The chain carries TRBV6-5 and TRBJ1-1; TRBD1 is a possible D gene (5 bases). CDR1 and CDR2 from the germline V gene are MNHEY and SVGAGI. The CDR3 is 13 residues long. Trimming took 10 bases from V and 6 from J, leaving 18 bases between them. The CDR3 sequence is CATGTGETAEAFF. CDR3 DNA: TGTGCCACCGGGACGGGAGAAACCGCTGAAGCTTTCTTT.

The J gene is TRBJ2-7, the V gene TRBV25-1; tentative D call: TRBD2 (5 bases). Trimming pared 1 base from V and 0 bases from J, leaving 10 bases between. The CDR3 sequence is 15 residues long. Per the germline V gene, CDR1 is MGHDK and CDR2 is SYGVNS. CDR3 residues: CASSESRRGSYEQYF. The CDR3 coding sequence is TGTGCCAGCAGTGAATCGCGACGGGGCTCCTACGAGCAGTACTTC.

The CDR3 coding sequence is TGCGCCAGCAGCCAACGGACAGGGGCACATGGCTACACCTTC. It yields the protein CASSQRTGAHGYTF. This chain uses TRBV4-1 with TRBJ1-2; 9 nucleotides agree with TRBD1. The CDR3 is 14 residues long. The J segment lost 6 bases and the V segment lost 2 bases, leaving 4 bases of the junction unmatched. Germline V gives CDR1 MGHRA, CDR2 YSYEKL.

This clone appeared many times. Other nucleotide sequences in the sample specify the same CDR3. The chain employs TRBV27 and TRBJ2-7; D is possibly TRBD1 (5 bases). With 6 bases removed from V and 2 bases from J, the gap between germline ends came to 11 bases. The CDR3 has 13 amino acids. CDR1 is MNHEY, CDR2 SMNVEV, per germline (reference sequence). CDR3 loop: CASSQGATYEQYF. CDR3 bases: TGTGCCAGCAGCCAGGGCGCAACCTACGAGCAGTACTTC.

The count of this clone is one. This CDR3 reads CASSRTSGSYNEQFF. Written as DNA, the CDR3 is TGTGCCAGCAGCCGGACTAGCGGGAGCTACAATGAGCAGTTCTTC. V usage is TRBV11-1 and J usage is TRBJ2-1; 13 bases match TRBD2. The germline V gene encodes CDR1 SGHAT and CDR2 FQDESV (reference sequence). The CDR3 is made up of 15 amino acids. V lost 5 bases, J lost 3 bases, and 1 base stayed unmatched. The whole variable domain, remainder taken from reference TRBV11-1 and TRBJ2-1, is EAEVAQSPRYKITEKSQAVAFWCDPISGHATLYWYRQILGQGPELLVQFQDESVVDDSQLPKDRFSAERLKGVDSTLKIQPAELGDSAMYLCASSRTSGSYNEQFFGPGTRLTVL.

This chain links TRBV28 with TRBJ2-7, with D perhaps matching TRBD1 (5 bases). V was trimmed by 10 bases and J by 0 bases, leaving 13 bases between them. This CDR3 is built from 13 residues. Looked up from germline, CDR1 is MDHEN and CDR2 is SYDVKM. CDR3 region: CATKDTSSYEQYF. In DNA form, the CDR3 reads TGTGCCACCAAGGACACAAGCTCCTACGAGCAGTACTTC.

CDR3 residues: CASSYLGGSSYEQYF. In DNA form, the CDR3 reads TGTGCCAGCAGTTACCTAGGCGGGAGCTCCTACGAGCAGTACTTC. The rearrangement joins TRBV6-5 to TRBJ2-7; TRBD2 agrees at 7 bases. CDR1 is MNHEY, CDR2 SVGAGI, per germline. Trimming removed 2 bases from V and 0 bases from J; junction bases left unmatched: 4. This CDR3 is 15 amino acids long.

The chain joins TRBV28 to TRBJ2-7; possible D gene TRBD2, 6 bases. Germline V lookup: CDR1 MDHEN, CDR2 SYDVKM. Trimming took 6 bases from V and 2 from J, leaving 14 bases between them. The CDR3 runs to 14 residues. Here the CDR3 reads CASRHISGTYEQYF. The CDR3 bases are TGTGCCAGCAGGCATATTAGCGGTACCTACGAGCAGTACTTC.

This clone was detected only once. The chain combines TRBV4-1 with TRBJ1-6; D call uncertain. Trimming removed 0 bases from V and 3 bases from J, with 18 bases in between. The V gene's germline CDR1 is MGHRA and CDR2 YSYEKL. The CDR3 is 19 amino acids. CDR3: CASSQDLPPPGLYNSPLHF. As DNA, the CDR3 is TGCGCCAGCAGCCAAGATCTCCCCCCCCCAGGTCTCTATAATTCACCCCTCCACTTT.

This CDR3 is CASSFAAGDYEQYF. CDR3 nucleotides: TGTGCCAGCAGTTTCGCGGCAGGGGACTACGAGCAGTACTTC. The chain is built from TRBV27 and TRBJ2-7, with a possible D match to TRBD1 (6 bases). CDR1 and CDR2 (germline): MNHEY, SMNVEV (reference sequence). V lost 3 bases, J lost 3 bases, and 12 bases lay in between. This CDR3 contains 14 residues.

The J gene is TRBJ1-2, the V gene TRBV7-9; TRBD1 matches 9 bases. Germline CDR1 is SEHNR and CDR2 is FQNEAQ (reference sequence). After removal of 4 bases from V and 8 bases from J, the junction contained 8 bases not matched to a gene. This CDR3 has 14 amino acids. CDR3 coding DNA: TGTGCCAGCAGCTACCCAACAGGGGGCGGCGGCTACACCTTC. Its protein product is CASSYPTGGGGYTF. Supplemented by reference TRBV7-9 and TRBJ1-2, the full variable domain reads DTGVSQNPRHKITKRGQNVTFRCDPISEHNRLYWYRQTLGQGPEFLTYFQNEAQLEKSRLLSDRFSAERPKGSFSTLEIQRTEQGDSAMYLCASSYPTGGGGYTFGSGTRLTVV.

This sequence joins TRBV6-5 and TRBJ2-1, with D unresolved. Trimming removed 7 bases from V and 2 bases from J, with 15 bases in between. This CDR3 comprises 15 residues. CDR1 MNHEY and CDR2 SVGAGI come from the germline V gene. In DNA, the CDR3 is TGTGCCAGCACCTCCAATCGGGCGGCCTACAATGAGCAGTTCTTC. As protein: CASTSNRAAYNEQFF.

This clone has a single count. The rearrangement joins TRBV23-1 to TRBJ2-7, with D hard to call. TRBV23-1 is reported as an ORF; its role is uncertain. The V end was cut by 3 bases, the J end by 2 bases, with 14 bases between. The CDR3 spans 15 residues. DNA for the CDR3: TGCGCCAGCAGTCATGGTCCTCTCGAACCCTACGAGCAGTACTTC. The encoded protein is CASSHGPLEPYEQYF.

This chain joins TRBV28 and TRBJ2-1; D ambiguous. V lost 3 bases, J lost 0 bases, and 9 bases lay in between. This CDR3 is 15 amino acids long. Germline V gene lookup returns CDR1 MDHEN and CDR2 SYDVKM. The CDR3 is CASSFQRISYNEQFF. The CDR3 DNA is TGTGCCAGCAGTTTCCAGCGTATCTCCTACAATGAGCAGTTCTTC. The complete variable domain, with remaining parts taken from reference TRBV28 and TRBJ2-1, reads DVKVTQSSRYLVKRTGEKVFLECVQDMDHENMFWYRQDPGLGLRLIYFSYDVKMKEKGDIPEGYSVSREKKERFSLILESASTNQTSMYLCASSFQRISYNEQFFGPGTRLTVL.

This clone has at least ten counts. For the CDR3, the DNA is TGTGCCAGCCAAACGGGGACGAACACCGGGGAGCTGTTTTTT. It yields the protein CASQTGTNTGELFF. J is TRBJ2-2 and V is TRBV7-9, with D tentatively TRBD2 (5 bases). Germline V CDR1 and CDR2: SEHNR, FQNEAQ (reference sequence). The V end was cut by 8 bases, the J end by 0 bases, with 10 bases between. The CDR3 consists of 14 residues. The variable domain in full, completed from reference TRBV7-9 and TRBJ2-2, reads DTGVSQNPRHKITKRGQNVTFRCDPISEHNRLYWYRQTLGQGPEFLTYFQNEAQLEKSRLLSDRFSAERPKGSFSTLEIQRTEQGDSAMYLCASQTGTNTGELFFGEGSRLTVL.

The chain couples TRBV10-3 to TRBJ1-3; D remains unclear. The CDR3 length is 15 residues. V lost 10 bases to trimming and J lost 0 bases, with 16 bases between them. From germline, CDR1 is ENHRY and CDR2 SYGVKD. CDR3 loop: CATADLVNSGNTIYF. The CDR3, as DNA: TGTGCCACCGCTGACTTAGTAAACTCTGGAAACACCATATATTTT.

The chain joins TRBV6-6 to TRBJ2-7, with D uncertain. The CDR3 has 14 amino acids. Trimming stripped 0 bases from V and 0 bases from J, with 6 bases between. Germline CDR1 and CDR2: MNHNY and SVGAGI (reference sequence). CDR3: CASSYSESSYEQYF. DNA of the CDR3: TGTGCCAGCAGTTACTCAGAAAGCTCCTACGAGCAGTACTTC.

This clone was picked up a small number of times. The CDR3 loop reads CASSSSISYEQYF. Written as DNA, the CDR3 is TGTGCCAGCAGTTCATCGATTTCCTACGAGCAGTACTTC. The V call is TRBV27, the J call TRBJ2-7; D is undetermined. The CDR3 is 13 amino acids. CDR1 is MNHEY, CDR2 SMNVEV, per germline (reference sequence). V lost 4 bases, J lost 1 base, and 8 bases lay in between.